The 30 T cell receptor beta chains in this list originate from one sample, sequenced in a study of regulatory T cells in long-lasting Graves disease. Construction of the TCR beta libraries employed iRepertoire HTBI primers in conjunction with Arm-PCR of CDR3 regions. TCRdb reprocessed the multiplex PCR reads via MiXCR and lists one record per CDR3 protein. The sample yields 350,000 to 400,000 distinct CDR3 sequences, 16% seen once. Sample time point: newly diagnosed GD, antithyroid drugs for less than 3 months. The authors made the TCR library using RNA they extracted from PBMCs. These data were also reused for a study on T cells in Graves' hyperthyroidism and ophthalmopathy.

The input for sequencing was peripheral blood mononuclear cells (PBMCs), taken at new diagnosis, from a patient treated with antithyroid drugs. These receptors originate from a young woman with Graves disease.

This clonotype was observed many times. The chain combines TRBV19 with TRBJ1-1; maybe TRBD1 (5 bases). CDR1 is LNHDA and CDR2 is SQIVND in the germline V gene (reference sequence). This CDR3 contains 14 residues. V lost 2 bases, J lost 0 bases, and 7 bases lay in between. The CDR3 nucleotides read TGTGCCAGTAGTATACTGGGGCTGAACACTGAAGCTTTCTTT. Amino acid sequence: CASSILGLNTEAFF.

This clonotype was observed a few times. V and J are TRBV5-6 and TRBJ1-1; weak D call: TRBD1 (6 bases). V dropped 4 bases and J dropped 4 bases, with 26 bases sitting between them. The CDR3 extends over 18 amino acids. In germline, CDR1 is SGHDT, CDR2 YYEEEE. For the CDR3, the DNA is TGTGCCAGCAGCCCCGCCGGCGCCCGGGGGCTGGGTGGCACTGAAGCTTTCTTT. Its protein product is CASSPAGARGLGGTEAFF.

The chain couples TRBV12-3 or TRBV12-4 to TRBJ2-3; 11 nucleotides line up with TRBD2. Germline trimming cut 5 bases from V and 5 bases from J; bases unmatched to any gene: 9. CDR3 length equals 16 residues. The CDR3 region is CASSPGTSGNRDTQYF. In nucleotides, the CDR3 is TGTGCCAGCAGTCCGGGGACTAGCGGTAATAGAGATACGCAGTATTTT.

This clonotype was found many times. This chain connects TRBV11-2 to TRBJ2-7; D is possibly TRBD2 (5 bases). V was trimmed by 8 bases and J by 6 bases, leaving 23 bases between them. The CDR3 covers 15 residues. Germline assignment: CDR1 SGHAT and CDR2 FQNNGV. CDR3 in amino acids: CASDPPRGIKAEQYF. CDR3 nucleotides: TGTGCCAGCGACCCGCCGCGAGGGATCAAGGCCGAGCAGTACTTC.

Ten or more counts support this clonotype. The rearrangement links TRBV11-2 to TRBJ2-1; D is possibly TRBD1 or TRBD2 (6 bases each). The ends were cut back, 3 bases at V and 8 bases at J, with 14 bases in the middle. The CDR3 length is 14 residues. Germline V gene data show CDR1 as SGHAT and CDR2 as FQNNGV. The CDR3 here is CASSLTGPGDEQFF. CDR3 coding DNA: TGTGCCAGCAGCTTGACAGGCCCGGGGGATGAGCAGTTCTTC.

This clonotype occurred a few times. The V and J genes are TRBV15 and TRBJ2-3, with unresolved D. Between the trimmed V and J ends, which lost 1 base and 3 bases, there was a span of 14 bases. The germline gives CDR1 LNHNV, CDR2 YYDKDF (reference sequence). CDR3 length equals 16 residues. CDR3 in DNA: TGTGCCACCAGCAGAGGAGACGGTACGTCTACAGATACGCAGTATTTT. Protein product: CATSRGDGTSTDTQYF.

This clonotype has a count of ten or more. The gene calls are TRBV5-1 and TRBJ1-1; possible D gene TRBD1, 5 bases. CDR3 length: 14 residues. V was cut by 3 bases and J by 2 bases, with 11 bases left in between. Per the germline V gene, CDR1 is SGHRS and CDR2 is YFSETQ. CDR3 in DNA: TGCGCCAGCAGCTATGACAGCAAAAACACTGAAGCTTTCTTT. Encoded protein: CASSYDSKNTEAFF.

This sequence joins TRBV20-1 and TRBJ1-2, with D perhaps TRBD1 (5 bases). Trimming took 3 bases from V and 4 from J, leaving 21 bases between them. The CDR3 length is 16 residues. The germline CDR1 and CDR2 sequences are DFQATT and SNEGSKA (reference sequence). CDR3 DNA: TGCAGTGCTAGCCGAACAGGTCCCGCCCGAACCTATGGCTACACCTTC. It codes for CSASRTGPARTYGYTF.

Many counts were recorded for this clonotype. The CDR3 coding sequence is TGTGCCTGGAGTGTACTTAACAGCAATCAGCCCCAGCATTTT. Protein: CAWSVLNSNQPQHF. This chain joins TRBV30 and TRBJ1-5; D is ambiguous. The CDR3 has 14 amino acids. The V and J ends lost 0 bases and 1 base respectively, with 7 bases between them. Germline V gene lookup returns CDR1 GTSNPN and CDR2 SVGIG (reference sequence). Complete variable domain (other parts from reference TRBV30 and TRBJ1-5): SQTIHQWPATLVQPVGSPLSLECTVEGTSNPNLYWYRQAAGRGLQLLFYSVGIGQISSEVPQNLSASRPQDRQFILSSKKLLLSDSGFYLCAWSVLNSNQPQHFGDGTRLSIL.

In this sample, this clonotype turned up a few times. The junction shows a germline mismatch at one end, possibly a read error. The chain recombines TRBV19 with TRBJ2-7; the match to TRBD2 covers 10 bases. Germline V gene sequence: CDR1 LNHDA, CDR2 SQIVND (reference sequence). CDR3 length: 18 residues. The CDR3 is CASRRGSGRTSPSDEQYF. As DNA, the CDR3 is TGTGCCAGCCGTAGGGGTAGCGGGAGGACAAGCCCCTCCGACGAGCAGTACTTC.

This clonotype has only a few counts. The CDR3 bases are TGTGCCAGCAGCCAAGAGCCGCAGGGGCCCCCCTACGAGCAGTACTTC. Protein sequence: CASSQEPQGPPYEQYF. The rearrangement joins TRBV4-2 to TRBJ2-7, with TRBD1 as a possible D gene (6 bases). This CDR3 is 16 amino acids long. V was trimmed by 0 bases and J by 2 bases, leaving 14 bases between them. The germline V gene encodes CDR1 LGHNA and CDR2 YNFKEQ.

This clonotype was observed at least ten times. The chain employs TRBV4-1 and TRBJ2-1; 8 bases match TRBD2. CDR3 length equals 17 residues. The V gene end was trimmed by 5 bases and the J gene end by 0 bases; junction bases not matched to a gene: 9. Germline V lookup: CDR1 MGHRA, CDR2 YSYEKL. The CDR3 DNA follows: TGCGCCAGCAGCTCCCGGGGGCGGGGGGACTCCTACAATGAGCAGTTCTTC. This encodes CASSSRGRGDSYNEQFF.

The sample holds a few counts of this clonotype. The chain uses TRBV9 and TRBJ2-1, with 7 nucleotides matching TRBD1. V was clipped by 2 bases and J by 7 bases; unmatched bases: 6. This CDR3 contains 14 residues. The germline CDR1 and CDR2 sequences are SGDLS and YYNGEE. CDR3 residues: CASSVVTGSNEQFF. The CDR3 region has the DNA TGTGCCAGCAGCGTCGTGACAGGGTCTAATGAGCAGTTCTTC. Full variable domain (outside the CDR3, taken from reference TRBV9 and TRBJ2-1): DSGVTQTPKHLITATGQRVTLRCSPRSGDLSVYWYQQSLDQGLQFLIQYYNGEERAKGNILERFSAQQFPDLHSELNLSSLELGDSALYFCASSVVTGSNEQFFGPGTRLTVL.

This clonotype was counted many times. This chain joins TRBV28 and TRBJ2-3; the match to TRBD2 covers 15 bases. V shed 6 bases and J 7 bases; nucleotides not matched to a gene: 11. Germline lookup yields CDR1 MDHEN and CDR2 SYDVKM. This CDR3 contains 17 residues. CDR3 residues: CASSRGLAGGGFNTQYF. As DNA, the CDR3 is TGTGCCAGCAGCCGGGGACTAGCGGGGGGAGGATTCAATACGCAGTATTTT.

This clonotype was counted many times. At one end the junction does not follow the germline gene, possibly because of a read error. J is TRBJ2-7 and V is TRBV7-2, with TRBD1 identical over 7 bases. Looked up from germline, CDR1 is SGHTA and CDR2 is FQGNSA. This CDR3 is built from 12 residues. The CDR3 DNA reads as TGTGCCAGCAGCTTAGCTTCGACAGGGCGCAGCTTC. This encodes CASSLASTGRSF.

There are a few counts of this clonotype. The chain links TRBV2 to TRBJ1-6, with TRBD1 as a possible D gene (5 bases). Per the germline V gene, CDR1 is SNHLY and CDR2 is FYNNEI. The CDR3 extends over 19 amino acids. Deletions cut 5 bases from V and 5 bases from J, with 25 bases between. The CDR3 is CASSYHGTGLWGDNSPLHF. CDR3 coding DNA: TGTGCCAGCAGTTACCACGGGACCGGGTTGTGGGGCGATAATTCACCCCTCCACTTT.

This clonotype showed up many times. The J gene is TRBJ1-1, the V gene TRBV2; D remains unclear. CDR3 length: 14 residues. Germline CDR1 SNHLY, CDR2 FYNNEI. Trimming shortened V by 6 bases and J by 1 base, and 12 bases separated the two germline ends. In DNA, the CDR3 is TGTGCCAGCAGGGACCCGACGGAGAACACTGAAGCTTTCTTT. Its protein product is CASRDPTENTEAFF.

In this sample, this clonotype turned up a few times. The rearrangement uses TRBV29-1 and TRBJ2-7; perhaps TRBD1 as D (7 bases). Germline CDR1 is SQVTM and CDR2 is ANQGSEA. The CDR3 runs to 15 residues. The V and J ends lost 6 bases and 7 bases respectively, with 25 bases between them. Written as DNA, the CDR3 is TGCAGCGTCGGTAACAGGGGAGGAGGCTCTAGGGAGCAGTACTTC. This encodes CSVGNRGGGSREQYF.

This clonotype was recorded at least ten times. The CDR3 sequence: CASSPRTVVGDTQYF. In DNA form, the CDR3 reads TGTGCCAGCAGCCCGAGGACGGTCGTGGGCGATACGCAGTATTTT. The genes are TRBV11-2 and TRBJ2-3, with D uncertain. The germline CDR1 and CDR2 sequences are SGHAT and FQNNGV. V was cut by 5 bases and J by 6 bases, with 18 bases left in between. The CDR3 is made up of 15 amino acids.

The chain recombines TRBV6-5 with TRBJ2-7; maybe TRBD1 (5 bases). This CDR3 comprises 16 residues. Germline CDR1 is MNHEY and CDR2 is SVGAGI. V lost 2 bases to trimming and J lost 3 bases, with 17 bases between them. The CDR3 loop reads CASSYPEAGLLYEQYF. CDR3 DNA sequence: TGTGCCAGCAGTTACCCAGAGGCAGGGCTCCTCTACGAGCAGTACTTC.

Many counts were recorded for this clonotype. The V and J genes are TRBV12-3 or TRBV12-4 and TRBJ2-7; a weak D match, TRBD1 (5 bases). The CDR3 loop spans 14 amino acids. V lost 2 bases and J lost 3, with 11 bases in between. DNA for the CDR3: TGTGCCAGCAGTTTATATTCCAGGGACTACGAGCAGTACTTC. It specifies CASSLYSRDYEQYF.

The table lists this clonotype with many counts. The rearrangement uses TRBV5-1 and TRBJ2-2; D gene unclear. CDR3 length: 15 residues. CDR1 is SGHRS, CDR2 YFSETQ, per germline. Trimming removed 0 bases from V and 2 bases from J, with 8 bases in between. The CDR3 DNA reads TGCGCCAGCAGCTTGGCTGGCCTCAACACCGGGGAGCTGTTTTTT. It codes for CASSLAGLNTGELFF.

At least ten counts were recorded for this clonotype. The chain links TRBV2 to TRBJ2-4; D might be TRBD2 (5 bases). The CDR3 length is 13 residues. Trimming cost V 7 bases and J 0 bases, with 7 bases left between them. CDR1 SNHLY and CDR2 FYNNEI come from the germline V gene. The CDR3 nucleotides read TGTGCCAGCACTGAGGGAGCCAAAAACATTCAGTACTTC. Protein: CASTEGAKNIQYF.

Only a few counts were recorded for this clonotype. The J gene is TRBJ1-6, the V gene TRBV5-1, with D possibly matching TRBD1 (5 bases). The CDR3 is 15 residues long. V lost 5 bases and J lost 9, with 18 bases in between. Germline CDR1 and CDR2: SGHRS and YFSETQ. The CDR3 nucleotides are TGCGCCAGCAGATCAAACGCAGGGAGGGCTTCACCCCTCCACTTT. Translating gives CASRSNAGRASPLHF.

V gene TRBV7-9 combines with J gene TRBJ1-2; maybe TRBD1 (5 bases). CDR1 and CDR2 from the germline V gene are SEHNR and FQNEAQ (reference sequence). V lost 1 base and J 8 bases, leaving 17 bases between the germline ends. The CDR3 runs to 15 residues. CDR3 coding DNA: TGTGCCAGCAGCTTAGTTAGGCCGGACATGGGAGGCTACACCTTC. Translated, it gives CASSLVRPDMGGYTF.

The sample holds many counts of this clonotype. The rearrangement uses TRBV20-1 and TRBJ2-1; 8 nucleotides agree with TRBD1. The CDR3 consists of 13 residues. V was pared by 2 bases and J by 7 bases, with 4 bases of the junction left unmatched. Germline V gene sequence: CDR1 DFQATT, CDR2 SNEGSKA (reference sequence). The CDR3 spells CSARRDRTNEQFF. In DNA, the CDR3 is TGCAGTGCTAGAAGGGACAGGACGAATGAGCAGTTCTTC.

This clonotype was observed at least ten times. The chain carries TRBV5-1 and TRBJ1-2; 8 bases are a match to TRBD1. The CDR3 runs to 13 residues. Germline trimming cut 4 bases from V and 4 bases from J; bases unmatched to any gene: 3. Germline V lookup: CDR1 SGHRS, CDR2 YFSETQ. The CDR3 nucleotides are TGCGCCAGCAGCGCGACAGGGGCCTATGGCTACACCTTC. Protein: CASSATGAYGYTF.

The chain has TRBV5-4 and TRBJ2-3, with D possibly TRBD1 on 5 matching bases. The germline V and J ends were trimmed by 1 base and 0 bases, with 12 bases remaining between them. Germline V gene lookup returns CDR1 SGHNT and CDR2 YYREEE (reference sequence). There are 16 residues in the CDR3. The chain's CDR3 is CASSLRQSSSTDTQYF. The CDR3 region has the DNA TGTGCCAGCAGCTTGAGACAGTCTTCTAGCACAGATACGCAGTATTTT.

This clonotype was counted many times. V usage is TRBV7-8 and J usage is TRBJ2-3; TRBD2 aligns across 8 bases. CDR3 length: 16 residues. Germline CDR1 SGHVS, CDR2 FQNEAQ. V lost 5 bases and J lost 1; bases outside the gene matches: 8. In DNA form, the CDR3 reads TGTGCCAGCAGCGATACAGCGGGAGCCGGCACAGATACGCAGTATTTT. Protein product: CASSDTAGAGTDTQYF.

This clonotype has a count of ten or more. The chain carries TRBV6-2 or TRBV6-3 and TRBJ2-3; either TRBD1 or TRBD2 may supply D (5 bases each). Trimming stripped 3 bases from V and 2 bases from J, with 9 bases between. The CDR3 runs 14 residues. Germline lookup yields CDR1 MNHEY and CDR2 SVGEGT. The CDR3 nucleotides read TGTGCCAGCAGTTATGGGGGAATCACAGATACGCAGTATTTT. Protein: CASSYGGITDTQYF.